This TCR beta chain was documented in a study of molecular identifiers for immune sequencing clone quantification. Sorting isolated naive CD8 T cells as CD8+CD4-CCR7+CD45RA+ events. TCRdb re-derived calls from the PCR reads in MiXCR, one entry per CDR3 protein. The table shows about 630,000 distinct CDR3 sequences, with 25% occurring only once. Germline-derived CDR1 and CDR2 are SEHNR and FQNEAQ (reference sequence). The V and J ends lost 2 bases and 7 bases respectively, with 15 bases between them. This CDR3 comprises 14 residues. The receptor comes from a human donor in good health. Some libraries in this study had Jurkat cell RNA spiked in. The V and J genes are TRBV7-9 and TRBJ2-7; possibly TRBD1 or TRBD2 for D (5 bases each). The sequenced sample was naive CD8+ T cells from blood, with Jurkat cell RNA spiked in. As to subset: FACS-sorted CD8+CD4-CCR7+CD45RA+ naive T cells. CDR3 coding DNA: TGTGCCAGCAGCTTACCCGCAGGTGGGGGTGAGCAGTACTTC. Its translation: CASSLPAGGGEQYF.